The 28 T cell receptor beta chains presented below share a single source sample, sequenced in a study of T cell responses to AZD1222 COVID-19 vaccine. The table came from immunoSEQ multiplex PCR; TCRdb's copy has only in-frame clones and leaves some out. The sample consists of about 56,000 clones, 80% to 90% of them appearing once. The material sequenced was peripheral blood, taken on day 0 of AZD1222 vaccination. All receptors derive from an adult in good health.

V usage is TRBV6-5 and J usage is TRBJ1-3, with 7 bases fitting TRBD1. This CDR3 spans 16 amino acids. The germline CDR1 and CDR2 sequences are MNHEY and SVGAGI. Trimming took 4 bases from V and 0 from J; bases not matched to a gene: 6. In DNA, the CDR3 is TGTGCCAGCAGTTTGGGACAGCAGAGCTCTGGAAACACCATATATTTT. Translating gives CASSLGQQSSGNTIYF.

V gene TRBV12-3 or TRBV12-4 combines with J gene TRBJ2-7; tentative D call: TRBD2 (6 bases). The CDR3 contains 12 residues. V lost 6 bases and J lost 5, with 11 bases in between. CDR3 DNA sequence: TGTGCCAGCAGCCCGGGACTCAACGAGCAGTACTTC. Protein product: CASSPGLNEQYF.

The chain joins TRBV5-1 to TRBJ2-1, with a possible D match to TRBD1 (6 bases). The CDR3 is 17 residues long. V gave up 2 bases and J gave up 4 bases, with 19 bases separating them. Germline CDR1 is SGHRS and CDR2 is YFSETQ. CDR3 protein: CASSLQGTRGSYNEQFF. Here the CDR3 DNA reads TGCGCCAGCAGCTTACAGGGCACCAGGGGCTCGTACAATGAGCAGTTCTTC.

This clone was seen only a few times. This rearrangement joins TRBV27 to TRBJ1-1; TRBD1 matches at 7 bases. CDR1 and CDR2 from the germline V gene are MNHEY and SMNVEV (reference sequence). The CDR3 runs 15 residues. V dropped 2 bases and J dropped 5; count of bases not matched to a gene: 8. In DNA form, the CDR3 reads TGTGCCAGCAGTTTAGTAAGAGGGGGACAGACTGAAGCTTTCTTT. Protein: CASSLVRGGQTEAFF.

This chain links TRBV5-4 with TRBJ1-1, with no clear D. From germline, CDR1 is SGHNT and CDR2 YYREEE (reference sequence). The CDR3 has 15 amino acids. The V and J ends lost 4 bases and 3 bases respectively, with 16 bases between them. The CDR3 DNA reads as TGTGCCAGCAGCCCTGGTTCAACCCCCGACACTGAAGCTTTCTTT. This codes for CASSPGSTPDTEAFF.

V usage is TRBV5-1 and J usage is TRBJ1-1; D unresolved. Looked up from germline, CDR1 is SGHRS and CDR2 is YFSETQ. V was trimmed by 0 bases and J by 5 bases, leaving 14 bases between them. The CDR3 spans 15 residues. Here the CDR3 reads CASSLALGSGTEAFF. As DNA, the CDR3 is TGCGCCAGCAGCTTGGCCCTGGGGAGTGGGACTGAAGCTTTCTTT.

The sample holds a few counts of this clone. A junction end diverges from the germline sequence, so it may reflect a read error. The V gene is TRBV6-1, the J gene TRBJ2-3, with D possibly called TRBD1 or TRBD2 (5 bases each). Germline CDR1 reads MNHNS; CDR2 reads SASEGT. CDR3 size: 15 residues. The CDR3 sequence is CASSEVAGSRDTQYF. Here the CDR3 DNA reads TGTGCCAGCAGTGAAGTAGCAGGGAGCAGAGATACGCAGTATTTT.

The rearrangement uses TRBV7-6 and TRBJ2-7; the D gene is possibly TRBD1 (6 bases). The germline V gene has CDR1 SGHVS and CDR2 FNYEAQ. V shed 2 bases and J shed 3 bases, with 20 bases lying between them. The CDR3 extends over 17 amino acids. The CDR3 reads CASSLIDRADSLYEQYF. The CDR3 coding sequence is TGTGCCAGCAGCTTAATCGATAGGGCGGACAGTCTCTACGAGCAGTACTTC.

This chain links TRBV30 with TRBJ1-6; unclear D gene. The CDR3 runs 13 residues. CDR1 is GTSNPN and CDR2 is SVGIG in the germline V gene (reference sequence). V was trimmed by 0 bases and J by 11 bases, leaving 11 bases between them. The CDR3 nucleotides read TGTGCCTGGAGTGTACGGGCCGGCGCACCCCTCCACTTT. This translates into CAWSVRAGAPLHF. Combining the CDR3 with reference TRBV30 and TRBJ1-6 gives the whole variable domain SQTIHQWPATLVQPVGSPLSLECTVEGTSNPNLYWYRQAAGRGLQLLFYSVGIGQISSEVPQNLSASRPQDRQFILSSKKLLLSDSGFYLCAWSVRAGAPLHFGNGTRLTVT.

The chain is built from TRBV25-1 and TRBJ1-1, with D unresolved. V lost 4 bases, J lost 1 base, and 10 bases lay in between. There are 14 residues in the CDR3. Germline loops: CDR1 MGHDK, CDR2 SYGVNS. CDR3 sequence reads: CASSGIAGNTEAFF. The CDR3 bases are TGTGCCAGCAGTGGTATCGCAGGGAACACTGAAGCTTTCTTT. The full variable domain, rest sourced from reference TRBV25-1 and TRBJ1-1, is EADIYQTPRYLVIGTGKKITLECSQTMGHDKMYWYQQDPGMELHLIHYSYGVNSTEKGDLSSESTVSRIRTEHFPLTLESARPSHTSQYLCASSGIAGNTEAFFGQGTRLTVV.

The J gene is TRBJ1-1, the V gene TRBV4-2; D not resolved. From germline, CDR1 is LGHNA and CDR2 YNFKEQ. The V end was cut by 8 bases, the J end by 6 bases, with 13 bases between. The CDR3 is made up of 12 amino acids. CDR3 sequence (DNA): TGTGCCAGCGGTATTACAGCGGCTGAAGCTTTCTTT. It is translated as CASGITAAEAFF.

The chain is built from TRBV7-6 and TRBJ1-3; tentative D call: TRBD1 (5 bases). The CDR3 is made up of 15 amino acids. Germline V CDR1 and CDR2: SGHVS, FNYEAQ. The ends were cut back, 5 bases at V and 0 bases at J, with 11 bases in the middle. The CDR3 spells CASSLDSFSGNTIYF. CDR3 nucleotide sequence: TGTGCCAGCAGCCTTGACAGTTTCTCTGGAAACACCATATATTTT. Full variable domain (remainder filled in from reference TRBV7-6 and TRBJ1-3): GAGVSQSPRYKVTKRGQDVALRCDPISGHVSLYWYRQALGQGPEFLTYFNYEAQQDKSGLPNDRFSAERPEGSISTLTIQRTEQRDSAMYRCASSLDSFSGNTIYFGEGSWLTVV.

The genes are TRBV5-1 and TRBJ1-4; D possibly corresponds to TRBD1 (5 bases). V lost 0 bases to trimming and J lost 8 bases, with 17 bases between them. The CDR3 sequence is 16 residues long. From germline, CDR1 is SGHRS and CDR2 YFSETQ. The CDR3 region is CASSLDGARSDEKLFF. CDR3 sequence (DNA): TGCGCCAGCAGCTTGGATGGGGCCAGGTCGGACGAAAAACTGTTTTTT.

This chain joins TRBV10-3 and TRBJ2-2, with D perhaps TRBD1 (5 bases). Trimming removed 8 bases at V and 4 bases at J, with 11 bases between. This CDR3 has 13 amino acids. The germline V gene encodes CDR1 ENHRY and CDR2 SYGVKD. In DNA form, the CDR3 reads TGTGCCATCTCCCCAGACAGCACCGGGGAGCTGTTTTTT. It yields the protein CAISPDSTGELFF.

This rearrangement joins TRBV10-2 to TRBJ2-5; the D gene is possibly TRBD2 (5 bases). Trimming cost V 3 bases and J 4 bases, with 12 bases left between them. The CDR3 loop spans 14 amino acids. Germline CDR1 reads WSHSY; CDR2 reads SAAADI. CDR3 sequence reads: CASSDPFEGETQYF. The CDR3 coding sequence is TGCGCCAGCAGTGACCCTTTTGAGGGAGAGACCCAGTACTTC.

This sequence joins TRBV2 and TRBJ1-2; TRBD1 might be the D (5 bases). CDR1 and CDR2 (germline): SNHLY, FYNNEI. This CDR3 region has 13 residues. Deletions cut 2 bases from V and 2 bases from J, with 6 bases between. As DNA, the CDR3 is TGTGCCAGCAGTGAAAGGGGAAACTATGGCTACACCTTC. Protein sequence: CASSERGNYGYTF.

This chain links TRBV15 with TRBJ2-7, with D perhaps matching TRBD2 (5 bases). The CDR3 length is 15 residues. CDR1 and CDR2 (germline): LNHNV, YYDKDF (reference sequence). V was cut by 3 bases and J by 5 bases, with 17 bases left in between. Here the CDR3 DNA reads TGTGCCACCAGCAGGGAGAGGTCGGGAAGGGACGAGCAGTACTTC. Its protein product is CATSRERSGRDEQYF.

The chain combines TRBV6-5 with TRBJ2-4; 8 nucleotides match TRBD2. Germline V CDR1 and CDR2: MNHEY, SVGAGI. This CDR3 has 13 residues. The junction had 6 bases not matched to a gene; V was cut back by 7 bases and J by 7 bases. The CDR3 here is CASIGGGLNIQYF. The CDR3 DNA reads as TGTGCCAGCATTGGCGGGGGGCTGAACATTCAGTACTTC.

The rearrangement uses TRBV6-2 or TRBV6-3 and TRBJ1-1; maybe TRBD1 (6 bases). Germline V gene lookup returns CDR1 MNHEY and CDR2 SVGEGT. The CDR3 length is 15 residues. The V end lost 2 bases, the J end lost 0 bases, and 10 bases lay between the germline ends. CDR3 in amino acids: CASSYPTGLNTEAFF. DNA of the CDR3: TGTGCCAGCAGTTACCCGACAGGCCTGAACACTGAAGCTTTCTTT.

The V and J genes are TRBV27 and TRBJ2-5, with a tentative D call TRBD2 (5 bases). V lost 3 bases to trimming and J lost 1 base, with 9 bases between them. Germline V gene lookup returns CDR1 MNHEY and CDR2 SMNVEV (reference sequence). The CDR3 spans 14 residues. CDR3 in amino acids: CASSLSGIQETQYF. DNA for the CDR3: TGTGCCAGCAGTTTGTCCGGGATCCAAGAGACCCAGTACTTC.

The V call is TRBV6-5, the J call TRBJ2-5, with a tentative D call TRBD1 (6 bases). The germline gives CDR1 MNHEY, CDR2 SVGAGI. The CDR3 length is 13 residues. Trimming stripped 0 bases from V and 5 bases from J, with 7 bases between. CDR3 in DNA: TGTGCCAGCAGTTACTCCAGGGGCGAGACCCAGTACTTC. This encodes CASSYSRGETQYF.

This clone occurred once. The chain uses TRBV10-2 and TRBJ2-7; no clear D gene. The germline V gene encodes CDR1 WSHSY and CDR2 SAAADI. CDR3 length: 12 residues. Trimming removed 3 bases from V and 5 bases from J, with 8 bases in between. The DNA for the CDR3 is TGCGCCAGCAGTGATTATCCGGACGAGCAGTACTTC. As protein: CASSDYPDEQYF.

CDR3 region: CASSYETSNTEAFF. The CDR3 DNA reads TGTGCCAGCAGTTACGAGACGAGTAACACTGAAGCTTTCTTT. V is TRBV6-5 and J is TRBJ1-1; the D is unclear. Germline V gives CDR1 MNHEY, CDR2 SVGAGI. Trimming removed 2 bases at V and 2 bases at J, with 9 bases between. This CDR3 region has 14 residues.

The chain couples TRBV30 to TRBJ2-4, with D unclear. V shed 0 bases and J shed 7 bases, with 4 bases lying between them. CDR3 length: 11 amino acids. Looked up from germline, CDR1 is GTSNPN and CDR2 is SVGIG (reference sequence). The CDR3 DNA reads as TGTGCCTGGAGTGTACCCAACATTCAGTACTTC. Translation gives CAWSVPNIQYF.

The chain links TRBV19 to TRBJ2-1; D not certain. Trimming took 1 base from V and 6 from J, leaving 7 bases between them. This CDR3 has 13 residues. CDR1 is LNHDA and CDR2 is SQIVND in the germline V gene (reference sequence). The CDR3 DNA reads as TGTGCCAGTAGTATAGCCCGGAGCAATGAGCAGTTCTTC. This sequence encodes CASSIARSNEQFF. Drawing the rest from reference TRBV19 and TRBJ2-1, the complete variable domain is DGGITQSPKYLFRKEGQNVTLSCEQNLNHDAMYWYRQDPGQGLRLIYYSQIVNDFQKGDIAEGYSVSREKKESFPLTVTSAQKNPTAFYLCASSIARSNEQFFGPGTRLTVL.

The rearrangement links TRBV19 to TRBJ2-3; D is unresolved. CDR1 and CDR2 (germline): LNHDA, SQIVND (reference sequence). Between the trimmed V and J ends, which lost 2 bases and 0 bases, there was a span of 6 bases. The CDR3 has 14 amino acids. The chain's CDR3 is CASSILPSTDTQYF. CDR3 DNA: TGTGCCAGTAGTATATTACCGAGCACAGATACGCAGTATTTT.

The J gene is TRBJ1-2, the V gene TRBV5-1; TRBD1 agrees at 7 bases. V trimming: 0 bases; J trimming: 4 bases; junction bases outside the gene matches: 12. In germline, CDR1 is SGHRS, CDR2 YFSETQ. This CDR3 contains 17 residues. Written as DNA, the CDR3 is TGCGCCAGCAGCTTGGGACAGGGAGGAGCAAGGACCTATGGCTACACCTTC. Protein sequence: CASSLGQGGARTYGYTF.

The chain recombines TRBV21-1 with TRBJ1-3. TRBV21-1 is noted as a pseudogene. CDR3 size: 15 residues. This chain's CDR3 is CASPPIDSPGNTIYF. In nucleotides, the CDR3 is TGTGCCAGCCCCCCAATTGATAGCCCTGGAAACACCATATATTTT.